Each of the 12 T cell receptor beta chains below was sequenced from the same sample in a study of T cells expressing NK-cell markers. With the 5' RACE reads reprocessed, TCRdb shows one record per CDR3 protein and no DNA. This repertoire includes 90,000 to 130,000 distinct CDR3 sequences. The source material was blood T cells: a sorted CD56 or NKG2C T cell subset, CD4+ or CD8+ T cells, or bulk PBMC T cells (not recorded which). Receptors were obtained from a woman aged 18 to 75 in good health.

The chain is built from TRBV5-1 and TRBJ2-1; without DNA, the TCRdb call of TRBD2 cannot be checked. CDR3 size: 14 residues. CDR1 is SGHRS and CDR2 is YFSETQ in the germline V gene. CDR3: CASRERGERDEQFF. The variable domain in full, with the rest retrieved from reference TRBV5-1 and TRBJ2-1, is KAGVTQTPRYLIKTRGQQVTLSCSPISGHRSVSWYQQTPGQGLQFLFEYFSETQRNKGNFPGRFSGRQFSNSRSEMNVSTLELGDSALYLCASRERGERDEQFFGPGTRLTVL.

The rearrangement uses TRBV7-2 and TRBJ2-3. CDR1 SGHTA and CDR2 FQGNSA come from the germline V gene. The CDR3 loop spans 16 amino acids. The CDR3 reads CASSLPAIYQTDTQYF.

The chain links TRBV20-1 to TRBJ2-3; TCRdb reports TRBD2, a call that lacks DNA to check it against. In germline, CDR1 is DFQATT, CDR2 SNEGSKA (reference sequence). The CDR3 is 17 residues long. The CDR3 spells CSARDLGGFPNGDTQYF.

The V and J genes are TRBV12-3 or TRBV12-4 and TRBJ2-4; the D call from TCRdb, TRBD1, cannot be confirmed without DNA. The CDR3 totals 13 residues. The CDR3 is CASTPGAKNIQYF.

The chain combines TRBV6-4 with TRBJ1-5. Looked up from germline, CDR1 is MRHNA and CDR2 is SNTAGT. The CDR3 spans 15 residues. The CDR3 region is CASSDSAGSNQPQHF.

V usage is TRBV7-9 and J usage is TRBJ2-7. Germline CDR1 and CDR2: SEHNR and FQNEAQ (reference sequence). The CDR3 sequence is 12 residues long. CDR3 sequence reads: CASSFDSYEQYF. The whole variable domain, remainder taken from reference TRBV7-9 and TRBJ2-7, is DTGVSQNPRHKITKRGQNVTFRCDPISEHNRLYWYRQTLGQGPEFLTYFQNEAQLEKSRLLSDRFSAERPKGSFSTLEIQRTEQGDSAMYLCASSFDSYEQYFGPGTRLTVT.

V is TRBV7-9 and J is TRBJ2-7. Germline V gene sequence: CDR1 SEHNR, CDR2 FQNEAQ (reference sequence). This CDR3 comprises 12 residues. CDR3 loop: CASSLRTPEQYF.

V is TRBV12-3 or TRBV12-4 and J is TRBJ2-5; as DNA is missing, the TRBD1 call by TCRdb cannot be tested. This CDR3 contains 14 residues. The CDR3 is CASGASRAQGAQYF.

The rearrangement links TRBV5-4 to TRBJ2-1; no DNA is available, so the TRBD1 call from TCRdb remains unchecked. CDR3 length equals 14 residues. Germline V lookup: CDR1 SGHNT, CDR2 YYREEE (reference sequence). This CDR3 is CAYTRGGTYNEQFF.

This rearrangement joins TRBV20-1 to TRBJ2-1; as DNA is missing, the TRBD1 call by TCRdb cannot be tested. This CDR3 spans 15 amino acids. CDR1 is DFQATT, CDR2 SNEGSKA, per germline (reference sequence). The CDR3: CSAPTPDKRYNEQFF.

The CDR3 protein is CASSPGTSGSWYEQYF. The rearrangement uses TRBV4-1 and TRBJ2-7; TCRdb indicates TRBD2, and absent DNA this call remains unverified. This CDR3 is built from 16 residues. Germline assignment: CDR1 MGHRA and CDR2 YSYEKL.

The V call is TRBV6-5, the J call TRBJ1-1. In germline, CDR1 is MNHEY, CDR2 SVGAGI. The CDR3 is 12 amino acids. The CDR3 is CAIYIRNTEAFF.